A single sample is the source of the 17 T cell receptor beta chains below, sequenced in a study of blood T cells in healthy people across ages. Sample-barcoded 5' priming and a J-beta primer mix drove a second PCR of roughly 6 to 12 cycles. MiXCR, run by TCRdb on the 5' RACE reads, gives a single entry per CDR3 protein. The repertoire holds around 990,000 distinct CDR3 sequences, less than 25% seen once, with approximately 0.75% in the top ten. A further study also used this sample, focusing on T cells of mothers and their children.

Specimen: blood. These receptors were collected from a girl between 2 and 10 years old in good health.

This clonotype was seen a few times. The chain is built from TRBV4-1 and TRBJ2-7; tentative D call: TRBD2 (5 bases). Trimming shortened V by 4 bases and J by 4 bases, and 17 bases separated the two germline ends. CDR1 is MGHRA and CDR2 is YSYEKL in the germline V gene. The length of the CDR3 is 15 residues. CDR3 coding DNA: TGCGCCAGCAGCCTATCATTCGAGGGAAGTTACGAGCAGTACTTC. Its protein product is CASSLSFEGSYEQYF.

The CDR3 bases are TGTGCCAGCAGTTTAAACCCCGGTTCTACGGGCCCCTACACCTTC. Translated, it gives CASSLNPGSTGPYTF. The chain combines TRBV12-3 or TRBV12-4 with TRBJ1-2; no firm D call. V lost 2 bases, J lost 10 bases, and 20 bases lay in between. The CDR3 consists of 15 residues.

V usage is TRBV12-3 or TRBV12-4 and J usage is TRBJ1-1; D gene ambiguous. This CDR3 is 12 amino acids long. Between the trimmed V and J ends, which lost 6 bases and 6 bases, there was a span of 11 bases. Written as DNA, the CDR3 is TGTGCCAGCAGCTATGACACTCCTGAAGCTTTCTTT. Translation: CASSYDTPEAFF.

The chain links TRBV2 to TRBJ2-5; D assignment may be TRBD1 or TRBD2 (5 bases each). The J call is in doubt because the DNA end fits TRBJ2-1 better. Germline lookup yields CDR1 SNHLY and CDR2 FYNNEI. CDR3 length equals 15 residues. CDR3 loop: CASTLGAGRRDEQFF. The CDR3 DNA sequence: TGTGCCAGCACTCTCGGGGCAGGGAGAAGAGATGAGCAGTTCTTC.

The chain has TRBV20-1 and TRBJ1-6; the match to TRBD1 covers 12 bases. The germline CDR1 and CDR2 sequences are DFQATT and SNEGSKA (reference sequence). CDR3 size: 15 residues. V dropped 3 bases and J dropped 7; count of bases not matched to a gene: 4. CDR3 protein: CSASSGTGGNSPLHF. CDR3 DNA sequence: TGCAGTGCTAGTTCCGGGACAGGGGGCAATTCACCCCTCCACTTT.

The CDR3 sequence: CASSFFFGLSEQYF. CDR3 coding DNA: TGTGCCAGCAGTTTCTTTTTTGGACTCAGCGAGCAGTACTTC. The chain couples TRBV27 to TRBJ2-7, with D possibly matching TRBD2 (5 bases). Germline CDR1 and CDR2: MNHEY and SMNVEV (reference sequence). V shed 3 bases and J shed 6 bases, with 15 bases lying between them. This CDR3 has 14 amino acids.

In this sample, this clonotype turned up a few times. The chain joins TRBV6-5 to TRBJ2-5; D gene ambiguous. The CDR3 contains 12 residues. Germline-derived CDR1 and CDR2 are MNHEY and SVGAGI. V was cut by 6 bases and J by 7 bases, with 12 bases left in between. As DNA, the CDR3 is TGTGCCAGCAGCTCCCTGACGGGGACCCAGTACTTC. It is translated as CASSSLTGTQYF.

The rearrangement uses TRBV6-6 and TRBJ1-4; the D is unclear. Germline CDR1 reads MNHNY; CDR2 reads SVGAGI (reference sequence). Between the trimmed V and J ends, which lost 2 bases and 5 bases, there was a span of 9 bases. There are 14 residues in the CDR3. The CDR3 loop reads CASSYGSVNEKLFF. The CDR3 DNA reads as TGTGCCAGCAGTTACGGGTCGGTCAATGAAAAACTGTTTTTT.

CDR3: CASSYRGDLAFF. DNA of the CDR3: TGTGCCAGCAGTTACCGGGGGGATCTAGCTTTCTTT. This chain connects TRBV6-6 to TRBJ1-1; a weak D match, TRBD1 (5 bases). The CDR3 loop spans 12 amino acids. Trimming stripped 2 bases from V and 10 bases from J, with 11 bases between. CDR1 and CDR2 (germline): MNHNY, SVGAGI (reference sequence).

For this clonotype: The conserved final phenylalanine or tryptophan is absent from the CDR3, which likely points to a read error. The CDR3 nucleotides read TGTGCCAGCAGCGTGGGGGGACCGGGCTCCTACAATGAGCAGTTCCTC. It codes for CASSVGGPGSYNEQFL. The rearrangement uses TRBV5-5 and TRBJ2-1; D perhaps matches TRBD2 (6 bases). Trimming removed 4 bases from V and 0 bases from J, with 14 bases in between. Germline V gene sequence: CDR1 SGHKS, CDR2 YYEKEE (reference sequence). The CDR3 is 16 amino acids.

This clonotype was counted a few times. The chain couples TRBV28 to TRBJ1-1, with TRBD1 matching 7 bases. Trimming removed 2 bases from V and 1 base from J; junction bases left unmatched: 10. This CDR3 has 17 amino acids. Germline CDR1 reads MDHEN; CDR2 reads SYDVKM. CDR3 nucleotides: TGTGCCAGCAGTTTAGCGTACCTCGGACAGGAGAACACTGAAGCTTTCTTT. Translation: CASSLAYLGQENTEAFF.

There are a few counts of this clonotype. This rearrangement joins TRBV5-1 to TRBJ2-5; D is unclear. The end of the DNA aligns better with TRBJ2-1, so the J call may be wrong. This CDR3 has 15 amino acids. Germline V gene data show CDR1 as SGHRS and CDR2 as YFSETQ. CDR3: CASSLVYPPGNEQFF. The CDR3 DNA sequence: TGCGCCAGCAGCTTGGTATATCCCCCCGGGAATGAGCAGTTCTTC.

This clonotype was found a few times. The chain links TRBV9 to TRBJ2-1; 8 bases align to TRBD2. The CDR3 is made up of 16 amino acids. Germline V CDR1 and CDR2: SGDLS, YYNGEE. V lost 2 bases to trimming and J lost 4 bases; unmatched junction nucleotides: 8. This CDR3 is CASSVGVAGSYNEQFF. The DNA of the CDR3 is TGTGCCAGCAGCGTTGGGGTAGCGGGATCTTACAATGAGCAGTTCTTC.

This clonotype was found a few times. V usage is TRBV6-4 and J usage is TRBJ2-5, with 9 positions matching TRBD2. The end of the DNA aligns better with TRBJ2-1, so the J call may be wrong. The germline V gene has CDR1 MRHNA and CDR2 SNTAGT. This CDR3 contains 15 residues. The CDR3 region has the DNA TGTGCCAGCAGTGAGATGACTAGCGGTTACAATGAGCAGTTCTTC. Protein product: CASSEMTSGYNEQFF.

This clonotype came up a few times. CDR3 coding DNA: TGTGCCAGCTCCTTCAGCGACTCCTACAATGAGCAGTTCTTC. Translating it yields CASSFSDSYNEQFF. The chain uses TRBV18 and TRBJ2-1; D call uncertain. V lost 6 bases to trimming and J lost 0 bases, with 9 bases between them. The CDR3 has 14 residues. Looked up from germline, CDR1 is KGHSH and CDR2 is LQKENI.

The J gene is TRBJ2-4, the V gene TRBV20-1, with D maybe TRBD2 (7 bases). The V gene lost 6 bases and the J gene lost 0 bases, with 15 bases spanning the gap. The germline V gene encodes CDR1 DFQATT and CDR2 SNEGSKA (reference sequence). The CDR3 sequence is 15 residues long. CDR3 protein: CSAQWGGEAKNIQYF. In DNA, the CDR3 is TGCAGTGCCCAGTGGGGGGGCGAAGCCAAAAACATTCAGTACTTC.

This chain connects TRBV4-1 to TRBJ1-2, with D maybe TRBD1 (6 bases). With 0 bases removed from V and 7 bases from J, the gap between germline ends came to 21 bases. Germline CDR1 and CDR2: MGHRA and YSYEKL. CDR3 length equals 17 residues. The CDR3 region is CASSQDYAGGSFLGYTF. In DNA form, the CDR3 reads TGCGCCAGCAGCCAAGATTACGCGGGGGGCTCCTTTCTTGGCTACACCTTC.